One and the same sample provided the 4 T cell receptor beta chains below, sequenced in a study of post-analysis software for immune sequencing data. Study-level points and caveats: About five TRBV segments occurring more often in patients than controls included TRBV5-6, TRBV5-1 and TRBV20-1.

Unique molecular identifiers were built into the TCR beta cDNA libraries. Using its own MiXCR run on the PCR reads, TCRdb lists one record per CDR3 protein. This sample has roughly 700,000 distinct CDR3 sequences; 25% to 30% occur once, and the top ten carry approximately 0.6%. No antigens are known for them. Sequencing was carried out using blood. These receptors came from a girl between 5 and 17 years old with multiple sclerosis.

The gene calls are TRBV25-1 and TRBJ2-7; either TRBD1 or TRBD2 may supply D (5 bases each). V was shortened by 6 bases and J by 5 bases, with 14 bases between the two germline ends. Germline V gene lookup returns CDR1 MGHDK and CDR2 SYGVNS. The CDR3 covers 13 residues. The CDR3 DNA is TGTGCCAGCAGGGGCTCTGGGACCAACGAGCAGTACTTC. Protein product: CASRGSGTNEQYF.

The chain uses TRBV29-1 and TRBJ1-2; 7 positions agree with TRBD1. Germline values: CDR1 SQVTM, CDR2 ANQGSEA. J was trimmed by 4 bases and V by 7 bases; bases with no gene match: 9. There are 13 residues in the CDR3. The DNA for the CDR3 is TGCAGCGCCGCGACAGGGTTTGGCTATGGCTACACCTTC. This codes for CSAATGFGYGYTF.

The V and J genes are TRBV7-2 and TRBJ2-7; no clear D. V lost 4 bases to trimming and J lost 5 bases, with 15 bases between them. Germline loops: CDR1 SGHTA, CDR2 FQGNSA. The CDR3 totals 14 residues. The CDR3 DNA is TGTGCCAGCAGCTCACGGATCATTACGGACGAGCAGTACTTC. Its protein is CASSSRIITDEQYF.

The chain employs TRBV5-5 and TRBJ2-5, with TRBD2 matching 7 bases. V lost 4 bases, J lost 9 bases, and 18 bases stayed unmatched. This CDR3 region has 16 residues. Germline-derived CDR1 and CDR2 are SGHKS and YYEKEE (reference sequence). Written as DNA, the CDR3 is TGTGCCAGCAGCGGGGGAGCAGGTTTTCTTCGGGAGGCCCAGTACTTC. Its protein is CASSGGAGFLREAQYF.